This passage covers 25 T cell receptor beta chains from one sample sequenced in a study of T cells after yellow fever vaccination. Via MiXCR, TCRdb re-called the 5' RACE reads, giving one row per CDR3 protein. The data contain some 500,000 distinct CDR3 sequences, about 13% of them singletons. Material: PBMCs, obtained on the day of the yellow fever booster vaccination. These receptors all come from a man younger than 40 who received the YFV17D yellow fever vaccine.

This clonotype occurred a few times. V usage is TRBV5-5 and J usage is TRBJ2-2, with TRBD1 matching over 9 bases. Looked up from germline, CDR1 is SGHKS and CDR2 is YYEKEE (reference sequence). The CDR3 covers 18 residues. V gave up 2 bases and J gave up 6 bases; unmatched junction bases: 14. The CDR3 region has the DNA TGTGCCAGCAGCTTCCCCTGGACAGGGGCGGCGGTGGCCGGGGAGCTGTTTTTT. It yields the protein CASSFPWTGAAVAGELFF.

This chain links TRBV14 with TRBJ1-4; D is possibly TRBD1 (5 bases). The germline CDR1 and CDR2 sequences are SGHDN and FVKESK. V was cut by 4 bases and J by 15 bases, with 21 bases left in between. This CDR3 spans 14 amino acids. The CDR3 region has the DNA TGTGCCAGCAGCCCCACACTCCCGGGGGTGGGAGTGTTTTTT. Its protein is CASSPTLPGVGVFF.

The gene calls are TRBV7-2 and TRBJ2-1; 7 bases agree with TRBD2. The CDR3 length is 15 residues. V lost 5 bases to trimming and J lost 4 bases; unmatched junction nucleotides: 8. CDR1 is SGHTA and CDR2 is FQGNSA in the germline V gene. The CDR3 protein is CASSPGSGNYNEQFF. The CDR3 DNA is TGTGCCAGCAGCCCCGGAAGCGGGAATTACAATGAGCAGTTCTTC.

This clonotype was found many times. V gene TRBV29-1 combines with J gene TRBJ2-2; no definite D call. The germline CDR1 and CDR2 sequences are SQVTM and ANQGSEA. The CDR3 is 11 residues long. V dropped 4 bases and J dropped 3 bases, with 3 bases sitting between them. CDR3 amino acids: CSVGDTGELFF. The CDR3 nucleotides are TGCAGCGTTGGTGACACCGGGGAGCTGTTTTTT.

This clonotype was detected only a few times. The rearrangement joins TRBV6-2 or TRBV6-3 to TRBJ2-7; the D is unclear. There are 14 residues in the CDR3. The germline V gene encodes CDR1 MNHEY and CDR2 SVGEGT. With 8 bases removed from V and 6 bases from J, the gap between germline ends came to 20 bases. The CDR3 here is CASSFPTPGREQYF. CDR3 coding DNA: TGTGCCAGCTCATTCCCTACCCCCGGACGCGAGCAGTACTTC.

The chain couples TRBV5-1 to TRBJ1-1; D not resolved. Germline-derived CDR1 and CDR2 are SGHRS and YFSETQ. The germline V and J ends were trimmed by 1 base and 0 bases, with 19 bases remaining between them. This CDR3 spans 18 amino acids. The DNA of the CDR3 is TGCGCCAGCAGCTTGCCGACAAGCTCCCCACCTTTGAACACTGAAGCTTTCTTT. It is translated as CASSLPTSSPPLNTEAFF.

This clonotype was picked up many times. The CDR3 loop is CASNGQVRETQYF. The CDR3 region has the DNA TGTGCCAGCAACGGACAGGTCAGGGAGACCCAGTACTTC. The V and J genes are TRBV6-6 and TRBJ2-5; 7 bases fit TRBD1. The germline gives CDR1 MNHNY, CDR2 SVGAGI (reference sequence). Trimming at V came to 7 bases and at J to 5 bases, leaving 7 bases not matched to a gene. The CDR3 is 13 residues long.

In this sample, this clonotype turned up a few times. This chain connects TRBV7-9 to TRBJ2-1; D might be TRBD2 (5 bases). The CDR3 length is 17 residues. Trimming left V 3 bases short and J 1 base short, with 16 bases between. The germline gives CDR1 SEHNR, CDR2 FQNEAQ (reference sequence). Here the CDR3 DNA reads TGTGCCAGCAGCTTCCTTTTGGAGGCCATTTCCTACAATGAGCAGTTCTTC. As protein: CASSFLLEAISYNEQFF.

In its sample, this clonotype was seen a few times. V and J are TRBV5-6 and TRBJ2-5; D may be TRBD2 (5 bases). Germline loops: CDR1 SGHDT, CDR2 YYEEEE. Between the trimmed V and J ends, which lost 3 bases and 6 bases, there was a span of 12 bases. This CDR3 contains 13 residues. The CDR3 region has the DNA TGTGCCAGCAGCTGGGGAGCAGGTCAGACCCAGTACTTC. Its protein product is CASSWGAGQTQYF. Drawing the rest from reference TRBV5-6 and TRBJ2-5, the complete variable domain is DAGVTQSPTHLIKTRGQQVTLRCSPKSGHDTVSWYQQALGQGPQFIFQYYEEEERQRGNFPDRFSGHQFPNYSSELNVNALLLGDSALYLCASSWGAGQTQYFGPGTRLLVL.

This clonotype was seen only a few times. This rearrangement joins TRBV12-3 or TRBV12-4 to TRBJ1-4, with a weak D call TRBD1 (6 bases). Trimming shortened V by 3 bases and J by 5 bases, and 10 bases separated the two germline ends. This CDR3 comprises 14 residues. The CDR3 protein is CASSFRGGNEKLFF. The DNA for the CDR3 is TGTGCCAGCAGTTTTAGGGGGGGGAATGAAAAACTGTTTTTT.

This chain uses TRBV20-1 with TRBJ2-3; unclear D gene. Per the germline V gene, CDR1 is DFQATT and CDR2 is SNEGSKA (reference sequence). V lost 0 bases and J 4 bases, leaving 8 bases between the germline ends. The CDR3 spans 13 residues. The DNA for the CDR3 is TGCAGTGCTAGAGAACACGGCTCAGATACGCAGTATTTT. It encodes CSAREHGSDTQYF.

This chain joins TRBV10-3 and TRBJ2-1, with 7 nucleotides matching TRBD2. Trimming at V came to 3 bases and at J to 8 bases, leaving 10 bases not matched to a gene. The germline CDR1 and CDR2 sequences are ENHRY and SYGVKD. The CDR3 is 15 amino acids. CDR3 bases: TGTGCCATCAGTGACTCCGGGACTAAAAAGGATGAGCAGTTCTTC. Translated: CAISDSGTKKDEQFF.

The chain combines TRBV5-8 with TRBJ2-7, with D perhaps being TRBD1 or TRBD2 (6 bases each). The CDR3 spans 15 residues. CDR1 and CDR2 from the germline V gene are SGHTS and YDEGEE. Trimming stripped 4 bases from V and 2 bases from J, with 16 bases between. The chain's CDR3 is CASSLPRGAAYEQYF. The CDR3 DNA reads as TGTGCCAGCAGCCTCCCTAGGGGGGCCGCCTACGAGCAGTACTTC.

The rearrangement links TRBV7-2 to TRBJ2-1; 8 nucleotides agree with TRBD2. CDR1 is SGHTA, CDR2 FQGNSA, per germline. This CDR3 contains 15 residues. J was trimmed by 5 bases and V by 0 bases; bases with no gene match: 3. DNA of the CDR3: TGTGCCAGCAGCTTAGCCGGGACTAGAGACAATGAGCAGTTCTTC. This sequence encodes CASSLAGTRDNEQFF.

The J gene is TRBJ2-7, the V gene TRBV7-2; the match to TRBD2 covers 15 bases. J was trimmed by 5 bases and V by 6 bases; bases with no gene match: 5. The CDR3 spans 15 residues. Germline CDR1 SGHTA, CDR2 FQGNSA. CDR3 sequence: CASSGTSGRWDEQYF. CDR3 DNA: TGTGCCAGCAGTGGGACTAGCGGGAGGTGGGACGAGCAGTACTTC.

The chain uses TRBV7-2 and TRBJ2-7; 10 bases are a match to TRBD2. Unmatched junction bases numbered 3, after V lost 1 base and J lost 3 bases. The germline V gene encodes CDR1 SGHTA and CDR2 FQGNSA. The CDR3 is made up of 15 amino acids. This chain's CDR3 is CASSLVGTSVYEQYF. DNA of the CDR3: TGTGCCAGCAGCTTAGTCGGGACTAGCGTCTACGAGCAGTACTTC.

This clonotype was counted only a few times. J is TRBJ1-2 and V is TRBV6-5; D unclear. The CDR3 is made up of 16 amino acids. Trimming removed 5 bases from V and 2 bases from J, with 18 bases in between. Germline values: CDR1 MNHEY, CDR2 SVGAGI. In DNA, the CDR3 is TGTGCCAGCAGTCTTCCTCTGAGAGTCGAGAACTATGGCTACACCTTC. The encoded protein is CASSLPLRVENYGYTF.

Ten or more counts support this clonotype. CDR3 in DNA: TGTGCCAGCAGCATTGGACAGGGATTCCATGAGCAGTTCTTC. It is translated as CASSIGQGFHEQFF. This rearrangement joins TRBV7-9 to TRBJ2-1; TRBD1 matches 8 bases. Germline V gives CDR1 SEHNR, CDR2 FQNEAQ (reference sequence). The CDR3 spans 14 residues. The junction had 8 bases not matched to a gene; V was cut back by 5 bases and J by 8 bases.

V gene TRBV5-1 combines with J gene TRBJ1-2; D unresolved. Trimming cost V 0 bases and J 8 bases, with 14 bases left between them. The CDR3 totals 14 residues. CDR1 is SGHRS and CDR2 is YFSETQ in the germline V gene. The CDR3 sequence is CASSLDPASSGYTF. The CDR3, as DNA: TGCGCCAGCAGCTTGGACCCAGCCTCAAGCGGCTACACCTTC.

This clonotype was seen only a few times. The gene calls are TRBV27 and TRBJ2-3, with 8 bases lining up with TRBD2. This CDR3 has 16 amino acids. Germline CDR1 reads MNHEY; CDR2 reads SMNVEV (reference sequence). With 6 bases clipped from V and 4 bases from J, the junction kept 12 bases outside the gene matches. CDR3: CASRHSGGPRADTQYF. CDR3 coding DNA: TGTGCCAGCAGGCACTCGGGAGGGCCGCGGGCAGATACGCAGTATTTT.

The chain employs TRBV7-2 and TRBJ2-5; no reliable D call. V lost 4 bases to trimming and J lost 2 bases, with 5 bases between them. Germline V gene sequence: CDR1 SGHTA, CDR2 FQGNSA. This CDR3 spans 12 amino acids. The CDR3 reads CASSYLQETQYF. The DNA of the CDR3 is TGTGCCAGCAGCTACCTACAAGAGACCCAGTACTTC.

A word on this clonotype: At one end, the junction sequence differs from germline, possibly due to a read error. The gene calls are TRBV15 and TRBJ2-4; 7 positions agree with TRBD2. CDR1 and CDR2 from the germline V gene are LNHNV and YYDKDF (reference sequence). This CDR3 has 16 residues. The CDR3 DNA is TGTGCCACCAGCAGGTCGTCGGGCGGGAGCAAACACATTCAGTACTTC. Protein product: CATSRSSGGSKHIQYF.

This clonotype has a handful of counts. This chain connects TRBV12-3 or TRBV12-4 to TRBJ1-2; TRBD1 is a possible D gene (6 bases). The V end lost 7 bases, the J end lost 8 bases, and 23 bases lay between the germline ends. The CDR3 has 15 residues. The CDR3 protein is CASTFNSRGREGYTF. The CDR3 DNA is TGTGCCAGCACCTTCAACTCCAGGGGTCGGGAAGGCTACACCTTC.

V gene TRBV5-1 combines with J gene TRBJ2-5, with 7 bases aligning to TRBD1. This CDR3 is built from 16 residues. Per germline, CDR1 SGHRS and CDR2 YFSETQ. Trimming at V came to 4 bases and at J to 2 bases, leaving 11 bases not matched to a gene. CDR3 sequence: CASSLRPGQRQETQYF. CDR3 DNA sequence: TGCGCCAGCAGCCTCCGACCGGGACAGAGACAAGAGACCCAGTACTTC.

This clonotype was detected a few times. This sequence joins TRBV7-2 and TRBJ2-7; D is unclear. CDR1 and CDR2 from the germline V gene are SGHTA and FQGNSA. The V and J ends lost 3 bases and 4 bases respectively, with 13 bases between them. The CDR3 has 14 residues. DNA for the CDR3: TGTGCCAGCAGCTTGAGGACGCCCGGATACGAGCAGTACTTC. Translation: CASSLRTPGYEQYF.